This T cell receptor beta chain was observed in a study of T-cell memory formation after mild COVID-19. TCRdb called the 5' RACE reads again in MiXCR, with one record for every CDR3 protein. The sample includes around 410,000 distinct CDR3 sequences, about 22% of them seen just once. CDR3 size: 16 residues. From germline, CDR1 is SQVTM and CDR2 ANQGSEA. V lost 7 bases, J lost 1 base, and 10 bases stayed unmatched. The specimen sequenced was PBMCs or a T cell subset sorted from them (not recorded which). The V call is TRBV29-1, the J call TRBJ2-3; TRBD2 matches at 11 bases. This receptor was identified in an adult woman who had mild COVID-19 (a few samples of this study predate the infection). Cell type and time point are not known. The CDR3 nucleotides are TGCAGCGCCTGGACTAGCGGGTACCTTCGCACAGATACGCAGTATTTT. Its translation is CSAWTSGYLRTDTQYF.